The clone carrying this TCR beta chain was detected only a few times. No antigen is known for it. The data stem from a study of T-cell memory formation after mild COVID-19. Across the study: TCR clusters were mostly confined to one donor each. Study-wide results and caveats: There were some responding clones in pre-infection memory, which suggested that cross-reactive memory had joined.

The CDR3 is 17 residues long. The trim removed 6 bases at V and 2 bases at J, leaving 14 bases unmatched. TCR alpha and TCR beta cDNA libraries with sample barcodes and UMIs came from 5'RACE using constant-segment primers. TCRdb re-derived calls from the 5' RACE reads in MiXCR, one entry per CDR3 protein. The sample contains around 110,000 distinct CDR3 sequences, about 15% of which appear only once. The sequence derives from an adult woman who had mild COVID-19 (a few samples of this study predate the infection). Cell type and time point are not known. What was sequenced was PBMCs or a T cell subset sorted from them (not recorded which). V is TRBV12-3 or TRBV12-4 and J is TRBJ2-3; 7 bases are a match to TRBD2. As DNA, the CDR3 is TGTGCCAGCAGCTTTTCGCTACGGGACTACGACACAGATACGCAGTATTTT. This encodes CASSFSLRDYDTDTQYF.